A single sample gave rise to the 26 T cell receptor beta chains below, sequenced in a study of regulatory T cells in long-lasting Graves disease. Arm-PCR of CDR3 regions and iRepertoire HTBI primers were the basis on which TCR beta libraries were built. TCRdb re-analysed the multiplex PCR reads in MiXCR, keeping a single row per CDR3 protein. This table holds approximately 400,000 distinct CDR3 sequences, about 20% found once. Time point indicated: persistent/refractory GD, antithyroid drugs over 5 years with positive TRAb. From PBMCs, RNA was extracted and then used to make the TCR library. Sequenced material: peripheral blood mononuclear cells (PBMCs), taken when the disease was refractory, from a patient treated with antithyroid drugs. The source is a female donor with Graves disease.

The table lists this clonotype with many counts. The V call is TRBV19, the J call TRBJ1-2; D remains ambiguous. CDR3 size: 13 residues. Germline V gene data show CDR1 as LNHDA and CDR2 as SQIVND (reference sequence). Trimming removed 4 bases at V and 2 bases at J, with 8 bases between. The CDR3 coding sequence is TGTGCCAGTAGTACTCCGGGGAACTATGGCTACACCTTC. Protein sequence: CASSTPGNYGYTF.

This clonotype was recorded at least ten times. The chain carries TRBV28 and TRBJ2-5; TRBD2 agrees at 12 bases. V lost 3 bases, J lost 9 bases, and 17 bases stayed unmatched. The germline V gene has CDR1 MDHEN and CDR2 SYDVKM. This CDR3 has 18 residues. CDR3 residues: CASSFRTSGTVTLASQYF. The CDR3 DNA is TGTGCCAGCAGTTTCAGGACTAGCGGGACAGTCACCCTGGCGTCCCAGTACTTC.

The chain has TRBV9 and TRBJ2-5; 10 bases are a match to TRBD1. J lost 2 bases, V lost 4 bases, and 5 bases had no gene match. Germline loops: CDR1 SGDLS, CDR2 YYNGEE. The CDR3 contains 15 residues. The CDR3 coding sequence is TGTGCCAGCAGCTTAGGGACAGGGGAACAAGAGACCCAGTACTTC. Translating gives CASSLGTGEQETQYF.

This clonotype was observed many times. This chain uses TRBV19 with TRBJ2-7; D is ambiguous. Germline V gene sequence: CDR1 LNHDA, CDR2 SQIVND (reference sequence). This CDR3 contains 14 residues. The ends were cut back, 3 bases at V and 5 bases at J, with 14 bases in the middle. CDR3 protein: CASSIRVGPDEQYF. CDR3 DNA sequence: TGTGCCAGTAGTATTCGAGTTGGACCTGACGAGCAGTACTTC.

This clonotype was observed at least ten times. The chain recombines TRBV28 with TRBJ2-7, with D uncertain. The CDR3 spans 11 residues. V was shortened by 3 bases and J by 5 bases, with 5 bases between the two germline ends. CDR1 MDHEN and CDR2 SYDVKM come from the germline V gene. The CDR3 DNA is TGTGCCAGCAGTTTTAAAGACGAGCAGTACTTC. Its protein product is CASSFKDEQYF.

The chain has TRBV19 and TRBJ1-5; 11 nucleotides line up with TRBD1. Germline V lookup: CDR1 LNHDA, CDR2 SQIVND (reference sequence). Unmatched junction bases numbered 15, after V lost 5 bases and J lost 0 bases. The CDR3 extends over 20 amino acids. The CDR3 reads CASSLGADRGLQYSNQPQHF. CDR3 nucleotides: TGTGCCAGTAGTCTTGGGGCGGACAGGGGGCTGCAATATAGCAATCAGCCCCAGCATTTT. Full variable domain (outside the CDR3, taken from reference TRBV19 and TRBJ1-5): DGGITQSPKYLFRKEGQNVTLSCEQNLNHDAMYWYRQDPGQGLRLIYYSQIVNDFQKGDIAEGYSVSREKKESFPLTVTSAQKNPTAFYLCASSLGADRGLQYSNQPQHFGDGTRLSIL.

The CDR3 sequence: CASSSRETGELFF. The CDR3 DNA reads as TGTGCCAGTAGTAGCAGGGAAACCGGGGAGCTGTTTTTT. The genes are TRBV19 and TRBJ2-2; possibly TRBD1 for D (5 bases). Per germline, CDR1 LNHDA and CDR2 SQIVND (reference sequence). CDR3 length equals 13 residues. Trimming cost V 4 bases and J 5 bases, with 8 bases left between them.

The count of this clonotype is one. The genes are TRBV7-2 and TRBJ2-4; perhaps D is TRBD1 or TRBD2 (6 bases each). The V end was cut by 5 bases, the J end by 1 base, with 12 bases between. This CDR3 is built from 15 residues. Germline CDR1 is SGHTA and CDR2 is FQGNSA. The CDR3 loop reads CASSGGGEAKNIQYF. CDR3 in DNA: TGTGCCAGCAGCGGGGGCGGGGAGGCCAAAAACATTCAGTACTTC.

This clonotype was seen many times. CDR3 nucleotide sequence: TGTGCCTGGAGCGCCATGAGCGGCACTGAAGCTTTCTTT. Translation gives CAWSAMSGTEAFF. The chain carries TRBV30 and TRBJ1-1; no clear D. Deletions cut 3 bases from V and 4 bases from J, with 12 bases between. The germline gives CDR1 GTSNPN, CDR2 SVGIG (reference sequence). The CDR3 loop spans 13 amino acids.

This clonotype was seen only a few times. J is TRBJ1-4 and V is TRBV3-1, with D perhaps TRBD1 (5 bases). Germline CDR1 and CDR2: LGHDT and YNNKEL (reference sequence). The V gene lost 2 bases and the J gene lost 3 bases, with 13 bases spanning the gap. The CDR3 has 16 amino acids. Here the CDR3 reads CASSQWTPGANEKLFF. The CDR3 DNA is TGTGCCAGCAGCCAATGGACCCCGGGGGCTAATGAAAAACTGTTTTTT. Full variable domain (rest looked up from reference TRBV3-1 and TRBJ1-4): DTAVSQTPKYLVTQMGNDKSIKCEQNLGHDTMYWYKQDSKKFLKIMFSYNNKELIINETVPNRFSPKSPDKAHLNLHINSLELGDSAVYFCASSQWTPGANEKLFFGSGTQLSVL.

This CDR3 is CASSSTKYGYTF. The CDR3 DNA reads as TGTGCCAGCAGCAGTACGAAGTATGGCTACACCTTC. The chain carries TRBV6-1 and TRBJ1-2; no firm D call. From germline, CDR1 is MNHNS and CDR2 SASEGT. Trimming left V 6 bases short and J 5 bases short, with 10 bases between. The CDR3 length is 12 residues.

The chain links TRBV27 to TRBJ2-7, with 8 bases matching TRBD1. With 0 bases clipped from V and 4 bases from J, the junction kept 8 bases outside the gene matches. The CDR3 spans 16 residues. Germline assignment: CDR1 MNHEY and CDR2 SMNVEV (reference sequence). For the CDR3, the DNA is TGTGCCAGCAGTTTATCCGGACAGGGAAGTAAGTACGAGCAGTACTTC. Translating it yields CASSLSGQGSKYEQYF.

This clonotype occurred once. A much larger clone differs from this one at a single base, so this may be a read error. V is TRBV20-1 and J is TRBJ2-5; tentatively, D is TRBD1 (6 bases). Germline CDR1 reads DFQATT; CDR2 reads SNEGSKA (reference sequence). The CDR3 has 15 residues. V was trimmed by 2 bases and J by 7 bases, leaving 20 bases between them. CDR3 region: CSARSYRDTPGTQYF. CDR3 in DNA: TGCAGTGCTAGATCCTACCGGGACACACCAGGGACCCAGTACTTC.

This clonotype was picked up many times. V gene TRBV20-1 combines with J gene TRBJ2-2, with 8 bases that match TRBD1. This CDR3 contains 15 residues. CDR1 is DFQATT and CDR2 is SNEGSKA in the germline V gene (reference sequence). V gave up 6 bases and J gave up 0 bases; unmatched junction bases: 6. As DNA, the CDR3 is TGCAGTGCGCGAGTACAGGGGGCGAACACCGGGGAGCTGTTTTTT. This sequence encodes CSARVQGANTGELFF.

This rearrangement joins TRBV12-3 or TRBV12-4 to TRBJ1-5; D possibly corresponds to TRBD1 (5 bases). The V gene lost 3 bases and the J gene lost 4 bases, with 10 bases spanning the gap. The CDR3 loop spans 14 amino acids. The CDR3 sequence: CASSLPGRNQPQHF. In DNA, the CDR3 is TGTGCCAGCAGTTTGCCGGGGCGGAATCAGCCCCAGCATTTT.

This sequence joins TRBV10-3 and TRBJ2-1, with a weak D call TRBD1 (5 bases). The CDR3 spans 12 residues. Germline CDR1 ENHRY, CDR2 SYGVKD. V lost 3 bases and J 10 bases, leaving 10 bases between the germline ends. CDR3 sequence (DNA): TGTGCCATCAGTGAATGGGCAGGGGAGCAGTTCTTC. Protein: CAISEWAGEQFF.

The CDR3: CSPARGLVEQYF. CDR3 sequence (DNA): TGCAGTCCGGCCCGGGGGCTGGTCGAGCAGTACTTC. V is TRBV20-1 and J is TRBJ2-7, with D possibly called TRBD1 or TRBD2 (6 bases each). From germline, CDR1 is DFQATT and CDR2 SNEGSKA (reference sequence). With 8 bases removed from V and 6 bases from J, the gap between germline ends came to 17 bases. The CDR3 has 12 residues.

The rearrangement links TRBV30 to TRBJ2-6; D is unresolved. Germline CDR1 reads GTSNPN; CDR2 reads SVGIG (reference sequence). The CDR3 length is 13 residues. The CDR3 bases are TGTGCGCGCACCAGCTCTGGGGCCAACGTCCTGACTTTC. Translating it yields CARTSSGANVLTF.

The chain combines TRBV19 with TRBJ1-1, with D unclear. Trimming pared 6 bases from V and 5 bases from J, leaving 16 bases between. The V gene's germline CDR1 is LNHDA and CDR2 SQIVND (reference sequence). The CDR3 covers 14 residues. CDR3 amino acids: CASRGPGPRTEAFF. CDR3 in DNA: TGTGCCAGTAGGGGTCCCGGGCCCCGAACTGAAGCTTTCTTT. Full variable domain (missing parts from reference TRBV19 and TRBJ1-1): DGGITQSPKYLFRKEGQNVTLSCEQNLNHDAMYWYRQDPGQGLRLIYYSQIVNDFQKGDIAEGYSVSREKKESFPLTVTSAQKNPTAFYLCASRGPGPRTEAFFGQGTRLTVV.

Concerning this clonotype: A clone one base away is much larger, so this may be a read error. The V and J genes are TRBV6-2 or TRBV6-3 and TRBJ1-2; D might be TRBD1 (5 bases). CDR1 is MNHEY, CDR2 SVGEGT, per germline. The length of the CDR3 is 18 residues. CDR3 region: CAGSRTRDQAQANYGYTF. For the CDR3, the DNA is TGTGCCGGCAGCAGGACCCGGGACCAAGCCCAGGCTAACTATGGCTACACCTTC.

This clonotype was recorded at least ten times. The chain joins TRBV6-1 to TRBJ1-1; D may be TRBD1 (5 bases). The germline V gene encodes CDR1 MNHNS and CDR2 SASEGT. V dropped 7 bases and J dropped 11 bases, with 17 bases sitting between them. This CDR3 has 12 amino acids. The CDR3 here is CASTSAGTSAFF. CDR3 DNA sequence: TGTGCCAGCACCTCAGCAGGGACTTCGGCTTTCTTT.

This clonotype was recorded at least ten times. The chain links TRBV15 to TRBJ2-7, with TRBD1 as a possible D gene (7 bases). Trimming shortened V by 5 bases and J by 1 base, and 15 bases separated the two germline ends. The CDR3 runs to 15 residues. Per germline, CDR1 LNHNV and CDR2 YYDKDF (reference sequence). The CDR3 DNA is TGTGCCACCAGCGGACCGACAGGGAGGTCCTACGAGCAGTACTTC. This codes for CATSGPTGRSYEQYF.

This clonotype was seen more than once but under ten times. The chain combines TRBV4-2 with TRBJ2-5; D might be TRBD2 (6 bases). V lost 4 bases and J 2 bases, leaving 11 bases between the germline ends. The CDR3 is 14 amino acids. CDR1 is LGHNA, CDR2 YNFKEQ, per germline. The CDR3 sequence is CASSPEEGQETQYF. The CDR3 DNA follows: TGTGCCAGCAGCCCAGAGGAGGGTCAAGAGACCCAGTACTTC.

This clonotype has only a few counts. The CDR3 region is CASSYGYRDRTEAFF. CDR3 in DNA: TGTGCCAGCAGTTACGGGTACAGGGATAGGACTGAAGCTTTCTTT. J is TRBJ1-1 and V is TRBV28; perhaps TRBD1 as D (6 bases). Germline loops: CDR1 MDHEN, CDR2 SYDVKM. The CDR3 contains 15 residues. Trimming took 4 bases from V and 5 from J, leaving 17 bases between them.

This clonotype occurred many times. The chain links TRBV12-3 or TRBV12-4 to TRBJ1-4; D unclear. V was trimmed by 2 bases and J by 8 bases, leaving 6 bases between them. The CDR3 spans 12 residues. Written as DNA, the CDR3 is TGTGCCAGCAGTTTAATAGGCGAAAAACTGTTTTTT. Amino acids: CASSLIGEKLFF.

This clonotype has at least ten counts. The chain combines TRBV2 with TRBJ1-2; TRBD1 aligns across 10 bases. The ends lost 6 bases at V and 0 bases at J; junction bases unmatched: 10. The CDR3 has 17 residues. The germline V gene encodes CDR1 SNHLY and CDR2 FYNNEI. Here the CDR3 reads CASSGGTGVPSNYGYTF. DNA for the CDR3: TGTGCCAGCAGCGGCGGGACAGGGGTCCCATCTAACTATGGCTACACCTTC.